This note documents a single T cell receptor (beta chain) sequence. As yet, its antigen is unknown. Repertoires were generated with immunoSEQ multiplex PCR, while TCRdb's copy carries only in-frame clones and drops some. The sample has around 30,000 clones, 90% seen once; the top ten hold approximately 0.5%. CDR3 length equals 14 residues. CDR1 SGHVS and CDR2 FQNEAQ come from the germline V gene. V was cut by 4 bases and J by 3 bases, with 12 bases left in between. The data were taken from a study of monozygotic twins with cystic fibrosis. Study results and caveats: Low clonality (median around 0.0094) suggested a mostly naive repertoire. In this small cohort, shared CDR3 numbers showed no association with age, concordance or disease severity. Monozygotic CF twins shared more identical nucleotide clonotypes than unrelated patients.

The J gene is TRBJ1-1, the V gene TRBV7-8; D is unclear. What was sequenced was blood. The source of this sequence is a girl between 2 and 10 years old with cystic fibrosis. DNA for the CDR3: TGTGCCAGCAGCTCTGACACATGGGACACTGAAGCTTTCTTT. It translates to CASSSDTWDTEAFF.